The 11 T cell receptor beta chains given below trace back to one sample, sequenced in a study of STAT3 mutations in large granular lymphocyte leukemia. General study findings and limits: At least one immunodominant TCR beta clonotype appeared in every T-cell large granular lymphocyte leukemia patient.

For these receptors, no antigen is known. Clones were read by immunoSEQ multiplex PCR, and TCRdb kept only the in-frame ones, dropping some. The data show approximately 30,000 clones, roughly 80% seen once. The sequencing input was peripheral blood mononuclear cells. The receptors originated from a woman aged 45 to 65 with T-cell large granular lymphocyte leukemia. Some clones in this sample may be carry-over from other donors' samples.

The chain joins TRBV4-1 to TRBJ2-7, with a tentative D call TRBD1 (6 bases). CDR3 length: 15 residues. Looked up from germline, CDR1 is MGHRA and CDR2 is YSYEKL. Trimming left V 4 bases short and J 0 bases short, with 13 bases between. The CDR3 DNA follows: TGCGCCAGCAGCCTCAGGACAGTCAGCTCCTACGAGCAGTACTTC. Translated, it gives CASSLRTVSSYEQYF.

CDR3 sequence: CASSPTRRTGRSTNTGELFF. The CDR3, as DNA: TGTGCCAGCTCCCCTACCAGGAGGACAGGGCGCTCTACAAACACCGGGGAGCTGTTTTTT. The genes are TRBV18 and TRBJ2-2; TRBD1 aligns across 8 bases. Germline CDR1 is KGHSH and CDR2 is LQKENI. Trimming removed 6 bases from V and 2 bases from J; junction bases left unmatched: 20. This CDR3 is built from 20 residues.

V and J are TRBV20-1 and TRBJ2-7; 8 nucleotides match TRBD2. Germline V CDR1 and CDR2: DFQATT, SNEGSKA (reference sequence). The junction had 3 bases not matched to a gene; V was cut back by 7 bases and J by 4 bases. The CDR3 extends over 11 amino acids. CDR3 nucleotides: TGCAGTGTAAGCGGGAGTTACGAGCAGTACTTC. Protein: CSVSGSYEQYF.

This clone was seen more than once but under ten times. CDR3 loop: CASSYRGHYGYTF. CDR3 sequence (DNA): TGTGCCAGCAGCTACAGGGGCCACTATGGCTACACCTTC. V usage is TRBV28 and J usage is TRBJ1-2; 7 bases are shared with TRBD1. CDR3 length: 13 residues. V lost 6 bases and J lost 3; bases outside the gene matches: 4. From germline, CDR1 is MDHEN and CDR2 SYDVKM.

The CDR3, as DNA: TGCGCCAGCAGCCAAACCGGGACAGTTACCAACTATGGCTACACCTTC. Amino acid sequence: CASSQTGTVTNYGYTF. The V gene is TRBV4-3, the J gene TRBJ1-2, with 7 bases aligning to TRBD1. V lost 2 bases, J lost 2 bases, and 8 bases stayed unmatched. Germline values: CDR1 LGHNA, CDR2 YSLEER. CDR3 size: 16 residues.

The sample holds a few counts of this clone. In DNA, the CDR3 is TGTGCCAGAAGGGGGGCTCGCGAAAAACTGTTTTTT. Amino acids: CARRGAREKLFF. J is TRBJ1-4 and V is TRBV7-5; the D call in the table, TRBD1, was not verified against the DNA. TRBV7-5 is classified as a pseudogene. The CDR3 has 12 amino acids.

For the CDR3, the DNA is TGTGCCAGCAGCTGGGATGGTAGCAGGGGGTACGAGCAGTACTTC. Translation gives CASSWDGSRGYEQYF. This chain joins TRBV5-4 and TRBJ2-7, with 7 bases matching TRBD1. The CDR3 is 15 residues long. Germline-derived CDR1 and CDR2 are SGHNT and YYREEE (reference sequence). J was trimmed by 4 bases and V by 3 bases; bases with no gene match: 10.

The CDR3 is CAWSLQNWQYF. Written as DNA, the CDR3 is TGTGCCTGGAGTTTACAGAATTGGCAGTACTTC. V gene TRBV30 combines with J gene TRBJ2-7, with D hard to call. In germline, CDR1 is GTSNPN, CDR2 SVGIG (reference sequence). Between the trimmed V and J ends, which lost 2 bases and 9 bases, there was a span of 11 bases. CDR3 size: 11 residues.

The CDR3 sequence: CASTYQGVLGTEAFF. The CDR3 nucleotides are TGTGCCAGCACCTACCAGGGAGTCCTGGGCACTGAAGCTTTCTTT. The rearrangement uses TRBV25-1 and TRBJ1-1; maybe TRBD1 (5 bases). Between the trimmed V and J ends, which lost 7 bases and 4 bases, there was a span of 19 bases. CDR3 length equals 15 residues. Germline assignment: CDR1 MGHDK and CDR2 SYGVNS.

The chain combines TRBV5-8 with TRBJ2-7; D is unclear. This CDR3 spans 14 amino acids. V was pared by 0 bases and J by 1 base, with 8 bases between. Germline assignment: CDR1 SGHTS and CDR2 YDEGEE. The CDR3 protein is CASSLGHSSYEQYF. CDR3 nucleotide sequence: TGTGCCAGCAGCTTGGGACACTCATCCTACGAGCAGTACTTC.

The chain couples TRBV14 to TRBJ2-1; 10 positions match TRBD2. V shed 0 bases, J shed 7 bases, and the junction held 15 bases outside the gene matches. The V gene's germline CDR1 is SGHDN and CDR2 FVKESK. The CDR3 covers 19 residues. This CDR3 is CASSQDKAGGPYLGNEQFF. The CDR3 DNA reads as TGTGCCAGCAGCCAAGATAAAGCGGGAGGGCCGTACTTGGGAAATGAGCAGTTCTTC.